Listed below are T cell receptor beta chains from one sample, sequenced in a study of CD8 T cells in Susac syndrome. TCRdb used MiXCR to reprocess the immunoSEQ multiplex PCR reads, holding one entry per CDR3 protein. This sample yields tens of thousands of distinct CDR3 sequences, of which approximately 93% are seen a single time; roughly 0.5% belongs to the top ten. Sequencing input: CD8+ T cells from PBMCs. All receptors come from a human donor with multiple sclerosis. CDR3s include the opening cysteine and the closing phenylalanine or tryptophan.

v_call	j_call	cdr3_aa
TRBV7-9	TRBJ1-2	CASSLGGWGYTF
TRBV6-1	TRBJ2-2	CASSEFQGNTGELFF
TRBV2	TRBJ1-6	CASSDWVTYNSPLHF
TRBV19	TRBJ2-7	CASSGDGRYEQYF
TRBV3-1	TRBJ1-6	CASSQDKWTDSYNSPLHF
TRBV28	TRBJ1-5	CASSLWGTFGDNQSQHF
TRBV7-7	TRBJ2-5	CASSPTGSPWETQYF
TRBV6-2/TRBV6-3	TRBJ2-7	CASSPWAGLQERGYEQYF
TRBV9	TRBJ2-7	CASSGHRGYEQYF
TRBV20-1	TRBJ2-3	CSAPYSGRSTDTQYF
TRBV7-9	TRBJ1-1	CASSWMNERAFF
TRBV11-3	TRBJ1-2	CASSSFDYGYTF
TRBV30	TRBJ1-2	CAWSDKDGSYYGYTF
TRBV3-1	TRBJ2-2	CASTFPGGGTGELFF
TRBV28	TRBJ1-6	CASSLEFGTAPHF
TRBV30	TRBJ1-3	CAWNGEGNTIYF
TRBV5-1	TRBJ1-5	CASSLFPGGNQPQHF
TRBV12-3/TRBV12-4	TRBJ1-2	CASRSAVYGYTF
TRBV29-1	TRBJ2-2	CSVDRSNSGELFF
TRBV28	TRBJ1-2	CASSLGPIAYGYTF
TRBV5-1	TRBJ1-2	CASSFSGAYGYTF
TRBV9	TRBJ2-7	CASSRETDGLREQYF
TRBV13	TRBJ1-5	CASSIGTGRLPQHF
TRBV28	TRBJ1-5	CASRGRNQPQHF
TRBV29-1	TRBJ2-2	CSAELRTGRAGGTGELFF
TRBV27	TRBJ1-4	CASSLSRGYEKLFF
TRBV20-1	TRBJ1-1	CSARQGDTEAFF
TRBV12-3/TRBV12-4	TRBJ1-5	CASSFNQPQHF
TRBV12-3/TRBV12-4	TRBJ1-1	CASSFVGVGGTEAFF